These 29 T cell receptor beta chains came from one sample sequenced in a study of OX40 agonist ivuxolimab in advanced cancers. Libraries were prepared through the immunoSEQ multiplex PCR assay. TCRdb re-hosts the immuneACCESS table, in-frame sequences only. Its copies lack some clones; in the studies checked, an unresolved V gene accounts for under half of them, and the cause for the rest is not known. The sample records some 33,000 clones, about 81% of which are singletons. In total, the top ten clones hold 20% to 25% of the sample. The specimen was CD4+ or CD8+ T cells sorted from blood, collected in a trial of the OX40 agonist ivuxolimab. These receptors were collected from an adult with an advanced solid tumor such as melanoma, head and neck, liver or kidney cancer.

The chain couples TRBV9 to TRBJ2-5, with 8 bases lining up with TRBD2. Germline values: CDR1 SGDLS, CDR2 YYNGEE. This CDR3 comprises 16 residues. V lost 0 bases and J lost 4; bases outside the gene matches: 8. This chain's CDR3 is CASSVEDRGGAETQYF. The CDR3 DNA follows: TGTGCCAGCAGCGTAGAGGATCGGGGGGGGGCAGAGACCCAGTACTTC. The variable domain in full, completed from reference TRBV9 and TRBJ2-5, reads DSGVTQTPKHLITATGQRVTLRCSPRSGDLSVYWYQQSLDQGLQFLIQYYNGEERAKGNILERFSAQQFPDLHSELNLSSLELGDSALYFCASSVEDRGGAETQYFGPGTRLLVL.

This chain uses TRBV5-6 with TRBJ2-7; 8 bases align to TRBD2. Germline V lookup: CDR1 SGHDT, CDR2 YYEEEE. V lost 0 bases, J lost 0 bases, and 8 bases stayed unmatched. This CDR3 has 17 amino acids. CDR3 nucleotides: TGTGCCAGCAGCTTGGGGGGAGCGGGAGTAAGCTCCTACGAGCAGTACTTC. Translating it yields CASSLGGAGVSSYEQYF.

The chain uses TRBV4-3 and TRBJ1-5; no clear D gene. V dropped 0 bases and J dropped 4 bases, with 13 bases sitting between them. The CDR3 has 16 residues. Germline assignment: CDR1 LGHNA and CDR2 YSLEER. This CDR3 is CASSQEAGSANQPQHF. The DNA for the CDR3 is TGCGCCAGCAGCCAAGAGGCGGGGTCGGCTAATCAGCCCCAGCATTTT.

This sequence joins TRBV27 and TRBJ1-5, with a weak D call TRBD1 (5 bases). V lost 6 bases to trimming and J lost 6 bases, with 15 bases between them. The CDR3 loop spans 14 amino acids. Germline V lookup: CDR1 MNHEY, CDR2 SMNVEV (reference sequence). CDR3 in amino acids: CASRPEGAGQPQHF. The CDR3 nucleotides read TGTGCCAGCAGACCGGAAGGGGCCGGTCAGCCCCAGCATTTT.

This chain connects TRBV27 to TRBJ1-1; D perhaps matches TRBD1 (5 bases). Trimming shortened V by 5 bases and J by 3 bases, and 10 bases separated the two germline ends. Looked up from germline, CDR1 is MNHEY and CDR2 is SMNVEV (reference sequence). This CDR3 contains 13 residues. The CDR3 nucleotides read TGTGCCAGCAGTCCCCGGGGGGACACTGAAGCTTTCTTT. It is translated as CASSPRGDTEAFF.

V is TRBV13 and J is TRBJ2-3, with TRBD2 matching 11 bases. Trimming cost V 1 base and J 5 bases; bases outside gene matches: 17. CDR1 and CDR2 from the germline V gene are PRHDT and FYEKMQ (reference sequence). This CDR3 has 20 amino acids. The CDR3 protein is CASSLVRSSGRNPSGDTQYF. The CDR3 nucleotides are TGTGCCAGCAGCTTAGTGAGGTCTAGCGGGAGGAACCCTAGCGGAGATACGCAGTATTTT. The full variable domain, rest sourced from reference TRBV13 and TRBJ2-3, is AAGVIQSPRHLIKEKRETATLKCYPIPRHDTVYWYQQGPGQDPQFLISFYEKMQSDKGSIPDRFSAQQFSDYHSELNMSSLELGDSALYFCASSLVRSSGRNPSGDTQYFGPGTRLTVL.

This chain uses TRBV11-2 with TRBJ2-3; no clear D gene. Germline V gives CDR1 SGHAT, CDR2 FQNNGV. There are 16 residues in the CDR3. V was cut by 1 base and J by 1 base, with 12 bases left in between. The CDR3 protein is CASSLGQVSRTDTQYF. The CDR3 DNA reads TGTGCCAGCAGCTTAGGTCAGGTCTCTCGCACAGATACGCAGTATTTT.

This chain joins TRBV19 and TRBJ2-7; D not resolved. This CDR3 has 13 residues. Germline V gene data show CDR1 as LNHDA and CDR2 as SQIVND (reference sequence). Trimming stripped 3 bases from V and 2 bases from J, with 8 bases between. CDR3 bases: TGTGCCAGTAGTATTTACCTTACCTACGAGCAGTACTTC. Translating it yields CASSIYLTYEQYF.

V usage is TRBV6-1 and J usage is TRBJ2-3, with a weak D call TRBD1 (5 bases). The length of the CDR3 is 15 residues. Deletions cut 3 bases from V and 4 bases from J, with 14 bases between. Per the germline V gene, CDR1 is MNHNS and CDR2 is SASEGT. The CDR3 loop is CASSERQGGADTQYF. DNA for the CDR3: TGTGCCAGCAGTGAGCGGCAGGGTGGGGCAGATACGCAGTATTTT.

This clone was detected once. This chain uses TRBV27 with TRBJ1-6; 8 bases are shared with TRBD1. J was trimmed by 7 bases and V by 4 bases; bases with no gene match: 6. The CDR3 is made up of 15 amino acids. Germline V lookup: CDR1 MNHEY, CDR2 SMNVEV (reference sequence). CDR3 in DNA: TGTGCCAGCAGTTCGACAGGGGCGAAGAATTCACCCCTCCACTTT. Encoded protein: CASSSTGAKNSPLHF.

The CDR3 nucleotides read TGCGCCAGTTCGGGGCTACATAGCACAGATACGCAGTATTTT. It encodes CASSGLHSTDTQYF. The V call is TRBV5-1, the J call TRBJ2-3, with D perhaps given as TRBD1 or TRBD2 (5 bases each). V lost 8 bases, J lost 0 bases, and 13 bases lay in between. CDR3 size: 14 residues. The germline V gene encodes CDR1 SGHRS and CDR2 YFSETQ. The full variable domain, in which reference TRBV5-1 and TRBJ2-3 provide the parts outside the CDR3, is KAGVTQTPRYLIKTRGQQVTLSCSPISGHRSVSWYQQTPGQGLQFLFEYFSETQRNKGNFPGRFSGRQFSNSRSEMNVSTLELGDSALYLCASSGLHSTDTQYFGPGTRLTVL.

The genes are TRBV7-9 and TRBJ2-7; D is undetermined. Looked up from germline, CDR1 is SEHNR and CDR2 is FQNEAQ (reference sequence). V was pared by 5 bases and J by 6 bases, with 17 bases between. This CDR3 is built from 14 residues. DNA of the CDR3: TGTGCCAGCAGCCAAGGTGGCATTTCGGGCGAGCAGTACTTC. Translated: CASSQGGISGEQYF.

This chain links TRBV27 with TRBJ2-1; no definite D call. V lost 2 bases, J lost 0 bases, and 11 bases lay in between. The CDR3 is 16 amino acids. Germline V gene data show CDR1 as MNHEY and CDR2 as SMNVEV (reference sequence). Here the CDR3 reads CASSLNRRRSYNEQFF. CDR3 nucleotide sequence: TGTGCCAGCAGTTTAAATCGACGTCGCTCCTACAATGAGCAGTTCTTC.

By sample fraction, this clone is medium-sized. This chain connects TRBV7-2 to TRBJ1-1, with D maybe TRBD1 (5 bases). From germline, CDR1 is SGHTA and CDR2 FQGNSA. Trimming took off 2 bases at V and 1 base at J, with 5 bases between the two ends. This CDR3 has 13 residues. The CDR3 spells CASSLTGNTEAFF. The CDR3 DNA is TGTGCCAGCAGCTTAACAGGGAACACTGAAGCTTTCTTT.

This chain uses TRBV30 with TRBJ1-6, with 10 bases lining up with TRBD1. The CDR3 covers 14 residues. V was clipped by 3 bases and J by 9 bases; unmatched bases: 5. Germline V gene data show CDR1 as GTSNPN and CDR2 as SVGIG (reference sequence). The CDR3: CAWRRGTGVSPLHF. Written as DNA, the CDR3 is TGTGCCTGGAGGCGGGGGACAGGGGTTTCACCCCTCCACTTT.

This chain links TRBV5-4 with TRBJ1-5, with a tentative D call TRBD1 (5 bases). There are 12 residues in the CDR3. The germline gives CDR1 SGHNT, CDR2 YYREEE (reference sequence). The V end was cut by 4 bases, the J end by 7 bases, with 9 bases between. CDR3 bases: TGTGCCAGCAGCGATGAGGGGCAGCCCCAGCATTTT. Residues: CASSDEGQPQHF.

The chain is built from TRBV15 and TRBJ1-1; 11 bases are a match to TRBD1. Germline trimming cut 2 bases from V and 5 bases from J; bases unmatched to any gene: 7. Germline CDR1 reads LNHNV; CDR2 reads YYDKDF (reference sequence). The CDR3 has 16 amino acids. The CDR3, as DNA: TGTGCCACCAGCAGACCCCGGACAGGGGGCCGGACTGAAGCTTTCTTT. Encoded protein: CATSRPRTGGRTEAFF.

J is TRBJ1-6 and V is TRBV5-5; D is unclear. Trimming stripped 2 bases from V and 4 bases from J, with 7 bases between. The CDR3 spans 14 residues. CDR1 SGHKS and CDR2 YYEKEE come from the germline V gene (reference sequence). CDR3 bases: TGTGCCAGCAGCTTAAGAGAGTATAATTCACCCCTCCACTTT. This sequence encodes CASSLREYNSPLHF. The whole variable domain, filled in from reference TRBV5-5 and TRBJ1-6, reads DAGVTQSPTHLIKTRGQQVTLRCSPISGHKSVSWYQQVLGQGPQFIFQYYEKEERGRGNFPDRFSARQFPNYSSELNVNALLLGDSALYLCASSLREYNSPLHFGNGTRLTVT.

This chain links TRBV6-5 with TRBJ1-2, with D perhaps TRBD1 (6 bases). Trimming left V 0 bases short and J 8 bases short, with 13 bases between. The CDR3 loop spans 14 amino acids. CDR1 is MNHEY and CDR2 is SVGAGI in the germline V gene. The CDR3 loop is CASSYSPGADGYTF. The CDR3 DNA is TGTGCCAGCAGTTACTCCCCGGGGGCTGACGGCTACACCTTC.

This chain links TRBV7-3 with TRBJ2-2, with D perhaps given as TRBD1 or TRBD2 (5 bases each). CDR1 and CDR2 (germline): SGHTA, FQGTGA. V was shortened by 5 bases and J by 2 bases, with 18 bases between the two germline ends. The CDR3 consists of 17 residues. CDR3 in DNA: TGTGCCAGCAGCCCATACCGAGGGGCCGGAAACACCGGGGAGCTGTTTTTT. Amino acid sequence: CASSPYRGAGNTGELFF.

The V and J genes are TRBV5-1 and TRBJ2-7, with a weak D call TRBD2 (5 bases). CDR3 size: 13 residues. Germline values: CDR1 SGHRS, CDR2 YFSETQ. V shed 4 bases and J shed 2 bases, with 10 bases lying between them. CDR3 sequence: CASSGSGAYEQYF. As DNA, the CDR3 is TGCGCCAGCAGCGGTTCCGGGGCCTACGAGCAGTACTTC.

This chain links TRBV28 with TRBJ1-5; D remains unclear. Trimming cost V 6 bases and J 1 base, with 19 bases left between them. The CDR3 is made up of 17 amino acids. The V gene's germline CDR1 is MDHEN and CDR2 SYDVKM. The CDR3 DNA reads as TGTGCCAGCAGCCCCACCCCCCTCAGGTGGAGCAATCAGCCCCAGCATTTT. Amino acids: CASSPTPLRWSNQPQHF.

The V and J genes are TRBV11-1 and TRBJ1-2; possible D gene TRBD1, 6 bases. V dropped 4 bases and J dropped 7 bases, with 10 bases sitting between them. Germline V gives CDR1 SGHAT, CDR2 FQDESV (reference sequence). The CDR3 covers 12 residues. The CDR3 DNA follows: TGTGCCAGCAGCTCAATCAGGGGTGGCTACACCTTC. Translation gives CASSSIRGGYTF.

This clone has a single count. The V and J genes are TRBV12-5 and TRBJ2-3; D might be TRBD2 (6 bases). This CDR3 region has 14 residues. Trimming removed 8 bases from V and 6 bases from J, with 18 bases in between. Germline loops: CDR1 LGHNT, CDR2 FRNRAP. CDR3 protein: CASSRAGRADTQYF. CDR3 nucleotide sequence: TGTGCTAGTTCGAGAGCGGGTCGTGCGGATACGCAGTATTTT.

This clone was observed at least ten times. This sequence joins TRBV28 and TRBJ1-5; TRBD1 is a possible D gene (5 bases). Trimming pared 3 bases from V and 5 bases from J, leaving 14 bases between. The CDR3 has 15 amino acids. CDR1 is MDHEN, CDR2 SYDVKM, per germline. CDR3 bases: TGTGCCAGCAGTTTGTGGGGCGGGGGGGATCAGCCCCAGCATTTT. Translating gives CASSLWGGGDQPQHF.

The chain has TRBV6-1 and TRBJ2-3; 9 nucleotides line up with TRBD2. The ends lost 0 bases at V and 1 base at J; junction bases unmatched: 5. Germline CDR1 is MNHNS and CDR2 is SASEGT. The CDR3 has 17 amino acids. The CDR3 DNA sequence: TGTGCCAGCAGTGAAGCGCTAGGCGGGGGGGGCACAGATACGCAGTATTTT. Its translation is CASSEALGGGGTDTQYF.

The gene calls are TRBV19 and TRBJ1-5; 9 nucleotides line up with TRBD1. With V trimmed by 4 bases and J by 0 bases, 4 bases remained unmatched. The CDR3 has 16 amino acids. CDR1 and CDR2 (germline): LNHDA, SQIVND (reference sequence). This CDR3 is CASSTDRGLSNQPQHF. Here the CDR3 DNA reads TGTGCCAGTAGTACGGACAGGGGCCTTAGCAATCAGCCCCAGCATTTT.

J is TRBJ2-1 and V is TRBV5-4; D gene ambiguous. The CDR3 has 15 amino acids. Looked up from germline, CDR1 is SGHNT and CDR2 is YYREEE (reference sequence). The V gene lost 2 bases and the J gene lost 0 bases, with 9 bases spanning the gap. The CDR3 protein is CASSLTRSSYNEQFF. CDR3 DNA sequence: TGTGCCAGCAGCTTAACACGGAGCTCCTACAATGAGCAGTTCTTC.

The CDR3 DNA follows: TGTGCCAGCAGGTCTCAGGAATCCGAAAAACTGTTTTTT. This codes for CASRSQESEKLFF. The rearrangement joins TRBV28 to TRBJ1-4; D remains unclear. Trimming left V 6 bases short and J 8 bases short, with 13 bases between. Germline CDR1 is MDHEN and CDR2 is SYDVKM. This CDR3 has 13 amino acids.